The rows below give T cell receptor beta chains drawn from one sample of a study of T cell changes during pregnancy in multiple sclerosis. Produced via immunoSEQ multiplex PCR; TCRdb's table is partial and in-frame only. The sample yields some 57,000 clones, about 89% seen once. The sample in question was CD4+ T cells from peripheral blood mononuclear cells, obtained after pregnancy. These TCRs come from a female donor in good health, enrolled as a control in a pregnancy study. Each CDR3 is given with its conserved first and last residue. D genes are given only for firm matches. Size tells how often a clone was seen (once, few, many) or the class of an expanded clone, and some rows leave it out.

J gene,clone size,D gene,V gene,CDR3 DNA,CDR3 protein
TRBJ1-3,NA,NA,TRBV7-2,TGTGCCAGCAGCTTTCAGGGCACTGGAAACACCATATATTTT,CASSFQGTGNTIYF
TRBJ2-2,NA,TRBD2,TRBV15,TGTGCCACCGAGCGGGGACGCACCGGGGAGCTGTTTTTT,CATERGRTGELFF
TRBJ1-2,NA,NA,TRBV7-2,TGTGCCAGCGGCCTCCTCCCGGACAGCTATGGCTACACCTTC,CASGLLPDSYGYTF
TRBJ1-2,NA,TRBD1,TRBV18,TGTGCCAGCTCACCAGATTGGCAGGGGGGCTATGGCTACACCTTC,CASSPDWQGGYGYTF
TRBJ2-3,few,TRBD2,TRBV4-3,TGCGCCAGCAGCCTCATAGCGGGGGGGCCTCAAGATACGCAGTATTTT,CASSLIAGGPQDTQYF
TRBJ2-5,NA,NA,TRBV27,TGTGCCAGCAGTTTTGGCGGGGGCCCACAAGAGACCCAGTACTTC,CASSFGGGPQETQYF
TRBJ2-3,NA,TRBD2,TRBV19,TGTGCCAGTAGTTCCCGGGGGGGGGACACAGATACGCAGTATTTT,CASSSRGGDTDTQYF
TRBJ2-7,once,TRBD2,TRBV5-1,TGCGCCAGCAGCTCTGGACTAGCCCCCTACGAGCAGTACTTC,CASSSGLAPYEQYF
TRBJ2-2,NA,TRBD2,TRBV5-6,TGTGCCAGCAGCATTGTAGCTAGCGGGGGGCCCGGGGAGCTGTTTTTT,CASSIVASGGPGELFF
TRBJ1-1,NA,NA,TRBV19,TGTGCCAGTAGTATAGGGGGCCTGAGTGAAGGAGCTTTCTTT,CASSIGGLSEGAFF
TRBJ2-5,few,NA,TRBV7-3,TGTGCCAGCAGCTTCGGACGGACTCAAGAGACCCAGTACTTC,CASSFGRTQETQYF
TRBJ1-5,NA,TRBD1,TRBV19,TGTGCCAGTAGTGCCCAGGGGGCTATCCAGGGGCAGCCCCAGCATTTT,CASSAQGAIQGQPQHF
TRBJ1-6,once,TRBD1,TRBV7-2,TGTGCCAGCAGCTGGGACAGTCTTAATTCACCCCTCCACTTT,CASSWDSLNSPLHF
TRBJ1-1,NA,TRBD1,TRBV5-6,TGTGCCAGCAGCGCCTACTTGGGGACAGGGATTGCCGACACTGAAGCTTTCTTT,CASSAYLGTGIADTEAFF
TRBJ2-7,NA,NA,TRBV10-3,TGTGCCATCAGAGATCAGGGGGGCTACGAGCAGTACTTC,CAIRDQGGYEQYF
TRBJ1-2,NA,NA,TRBV25-1,TGTGCCAGCAGTGACCCCGGACAGGGCTACACCTTC,CASSDPGQGYTF
TRBJ2-2,NA,TRBD1,TRBV9,TGTGCCAGCAGCGTGTTCCGGGACAGGGACACCGGGGAGCTGTTTTTT,CASSVFRDRDTGELFF
TRBJ1-1,NA,TRBD1,TRBV27,TGTGCCAGCAGTTCCTGGGACAGGGGGCGGAGAACTGAAGCTTTCTTT,CASSSWDRGRRTEAFF
TRBJ1-1,NA,TRBD1,TRBV5-1,TGCGCCAGCGGGCCAGGACAGGAACGACCGAACACTGAAGCTTTCTTT,CASGPGQERPNTEAFF
TRBJ2-4,once,NA,TRBV7-2,TGTGCCAGCAGCTACGCGGCGGATGGCATTCAGTACTTC,CASSYAADGIQYF
TRBJ1-6,NA,TRBD1,TRBV2,TGTGCCAGCAGGGTCCCGACAGGGAATAATTCACCCCTCCACTTT,CASRVPTGNNSPLHF
TRBJ1-3,NA,NA,TRBV11-3,TGTGCCAGCAGCTTAGTTAGAAACGCCGGTGGAAACACCATATATTTT,CASSLVRNAGGNTIYF
TRBJ1-2,NA,NA,TRBV6-1,TGTGCCAGCAGTGAAAGTAGTCTTTATGGCTACACCTTC,CASSESSLYGYTF
TRBJ2-5,NA,TRBD1,TRBV27,TGTGCCAGCAGTCAGGACAGGGGGACTGAGACCCAGTACTTC,CASSQDRGTETQYF
TRBJ2-2,NA,TRBD2,TRBV6-6,TGTGCCAGCAGCCCCGCTCTAGCGGGGGAGCGTCAGGAGCTGTTTTTT,CASSPALAGERQELFF
TRBJ1-1,NA,NA,TRBV7-9,TGTGCCAGCAGCATGAGGGAGGGGGGGATGGCTTTCTTT,CASSMREGGMAFF
TRBJ2-2,NA,NA,TRBV30,TGTGCCTGGAGCATAGGACAAAACACCGGGGAGCTGTTTTTT,CAWSIGQNTGELFF
TRBJ2-1,NA,NA,TRBV10-3,TGTGCCATCAGTGCAGTCTCCTACAATGAGCAGTTCTTC,CAISAVSYNEQFF
TRBJ1-2,NA,NA,TRBV5-6,TGTGCCAGCAGCTTCGGCCCGGGGGAGAGTTTTGGCTACACCTTC,CASSFGPGESFGYTF
TRBJ2-7,medium-sized,TRBD1,TRBV11-3,TGTGCCAGCAGGCTAATTGGGACAGGGTCTTCCTACGAGCAGTACTTC,CASRLIGTGSSYEQYF
TRBJ2-7,NA,NA,TRBV9,TGTGCCAGCAGCTTCAACAGCCTCTCCTACGAGCAGTACTTC,CASSFNSLSYEQYF
TRBJ2-2,NA,NA,TRBV7-9,TGTGCCAGCAGCTTAGAACAGAACACCGGGGAGCTGTTTTTT,CASSLEQNTGELFF
TRBJ2-1,NA,NA,TRBV5-1,TGCGCCAGCAGCTTGTACAGGGCCGGCAATGAGCAGTTCTTC,CASSLYRAGNEQFF
TRBJ2-5,NA,NA,TRBV5-4,TGTGCCAGCAGCCTACAGGCAAGGGGGCAAGAGACCCAGTACTTC,CASSLQARGQETQYF
TRBJ2-2,NA,NA,TRBV9,TGTGCCAGCAGCGTAGGGGCAGATGGAAACACCGGGGAGCTGTTTTTT,CASSVGADGNTGELFF
TRBJ2-3,NA,TRBD2,TRBV7-2,TGTGCCAGCACCGGGAGGATCGTCGATACGCAGTATTTT,CASTGRIVDTQYF
TRBJ1-2,NA,NA,TRBV7-2,TGTGCCAGCAGCTTATCAGGGGAAGGCTACACCTTC,CASSLSGEGYTF
TRBJ1-6,once,TRBD1,TRBV30,TGTGCCTGGGGCAAACAGGGGGCAGGTAATTCACCCCTCCACTTT,CAWGKQGAGNSPLHF
TRBJ2-1,NA,TRBD2,TRBV18,TGTGCCAGCTCACCCGGGACTAGCGGGGCAGAGCAGTTCTTC,CASSPGTSGAEQFF
TRBJ1-4,NA,NA,TRBV18,TGTGCCAGCTCCCCAGGAGTTGGGGAAAAACTGTTTTTT,CASSPGVGEKLFF
TRBJ1-3,NA,TRBD1,TRBV7-2,TGTGCCAGCAGCTCACCGCCGGGACAGGGATTCGGAAACACCATATATTTT,CASSSPPGQGFGNTIYF
TRBJ2-3,NA,TRBD1,TRBV29-1,TGCAGCGTTCGACAGGGGGGGACAGATACGCAGTATTTT,CSVRQGGTDTQYF
TRBJ1-1,NA,TRBD1,TRBV19,TGTGCCAGTACTCCCCCAGCGGGGACAGGGAGGGTTCACACTGAAGCTTTCTTT,CASTPPAGTGRVHTEAFF
TRBJ1-1,few,TRBD1,TRBV30,TGTGCCTGGAGGCACAGGGGGCGAAAAACTGAAGCTTTCTTT,CAWRHRGRKTEAFF
TRBJ1-3,NA,NA,TRBV30,TGTGCCTGGAGTTTGGACAGCTTAGCCTCTGGAAACACCATATATTTT,CAWSLDSLASGNTIYF
TRBJ1-4,NA,TRBD1,TRBV6-5,TGTGCCAGCAGTTACTCGGGGACAGGGGTTCGAAAACTGTTTTTT,CASSYSGTGVRKLFF
TRBJ1-2,few,TRBD1,TRBV9,TGTGCCAGCAGCCTAGCAATGACAGGGAGCGGCTACACCTTC,CASSLAMTGSGYTF
TRBJ2-2,once,NA,TRBV7-9,TGTGCGGCCCAGGGGCACGACACCGGGGAGCTGTTTTTT,CAAQGHDTGELFF
TRBJ1-1,NA,TRBD1,TRBV12-5,TGTGCTAGTGGTTCAGACAGGGCAAACACTGAAGCTTTCTTT,CASGSDRANTEAFF
TRBJ2-3,NA,TRBD2,TRBV15,TGTGCCACCAGCAGAGATAAGAGCGGGGGGCAGGTTCTAGATACGCAGTATTTT,CATSRDKSGGQVLDTQYF
TRBJ1-6,few,NA,TRBV5-1,TGCGCCAGCAGCAGGACAGCGGACAATTCACCCCTCCACTTT,CASSRTADNSPLHF
TRBJ2-7,once,TRBD2,TRBV5-6,TGTGCCAGCAGCCCGGGACTAGCCGGATACGAGCAGTACTTC,CASSPGLAGYEQYF
TRBJ2-7,NA,NA,TRBV11-3,TGTGCCAGCAGCACGGACAGAACCTACGAGCAGTACTTC,CASSTDRTYEQYF